This T cell receptor beta chain was sequenced in a study of OX40 agonist ivuxolimab in advanced cancers. At the level of the study: Allowance was made for prior anti-PD-1, anti-PD-L1 or anti-CTLA-4 therapy, and 40% had some. Study results and limitations: Dosing at 0.1 to 3.0 mg/kg was accompanied by clonal expansion of CD4+ and CD8+ blood T cells by week 6.

This clone was observed a handful of times. Its cognate antigen is unknown. The data were produced by immunoSEQ multiplex PCR, yet TCRdb's version contains in-frame clones alone and is incomplete. The data show around 130,000 clones, with 80% to 95% seen just once and around 0.15% held by the top ten. Germline assignment: CDR1 SGHTS and CDR2 YDEGEE. CDR3 length: 15 amino acids. V shed 4 bases, J shed 6 bases, and the junction held 9 bases outside the gene matches. The sample consisted of CD4+ or CD8+ T cells sorted from blood, taken in a trial of the OX40 agonist ivuxolimab. This chain uses TRBV5-8 with TRBJ1-1; 10 bases are a match to TRBD1. The source of this sequence is an adult with an advanced solid tumor such as melanoma, head and neck, liver or kidney cancer. Written as DNA, the CDR3 is TGTGCCAGCAGCCTTGAAAGGACAGGGGGAGCTGAAGCTTTCTTT. Its translation: CASSLERTGGAEAFF.